These T cell receptor beta chains were read from a single sample in a study of Graves' ophthalmopathy and Graves' hyperthyroidism. TCRdb ran MiXCR on the multiplex PCR reads and lists one entry per CDR3 protein. Counted here are about 620,000 distinct CDR3 sequences, about a fifth occurring once; the ten biggest clones make up around 7%. Material for sequencing was peripheral blood. These receptors came from a woman under 30 with stable Graves' hyperthyroidism. Some clones in this sample may be carry-over from other donors' samples. CDR3s leave out the opening cysteine and the closing phenylalanine or tryptophan. D genes are given only for firm matches. The size of a clone is reported for some rows only, either as once, few or many, or as a class for expanded clones.

D gene	clone size	J gene	V gene	CDR3 protein
-	many	TRBJ1-3	TRBV4-2	ASSQESRAPGPSGNTIY
-	-	TRBJ1-6	TRBV5-1	ASSLELRSYNSPLH
-	few	TRBJ1-1	TRBV6-2/TRBV6-3	ASSSSGNGWGTEAF
TRBD1	-	TRBJ1-5	TRBV28	ASSLGGTGHQPQH
-	-	TRBJ1-1	TRBV6-1	ASSVVWNTEAF
TRBD1	many	TRBJ1-5	TRBV13	ASSNRDREGQPQH
-	many	TRBJ2-4	TRBV13	ASSSTGLAKNIQY
-	many	TRBJ1-6	TRBV20-1	SAYRAGTDNSPLH
TRBD1	-	TRBJ2-1	TRBV6-4	TSSEGDRVIEQF
-	-	TRBJ1-5	TRBV10-3	ASDRDGGNQPQH
TRBD2	-	TRBJ2-5	TRBV7-2	ASSFRLAEETQY
-	-	TRBJ2-7	TRBV10-3	AISVGGEGPNEQY
-	few	TRBJ1-2	TRBV15	ATSTAPGRGSYGYT
-	many	TRBJ2-5	TRBV13	ASSPRLGETQY
-	-	TRBJ2-7	TRBV28	ASTSPGTKIYEQY
TRBD1	many	TRBJ1-1	TRBV5-1	ASTGQGTEAF
-	-	TRBJ1-1	TRBV5-1	ASSLVWGMNTEAF
-	few	TRBJ2-2	TRBV7-7	ASSNWKEGVTGELF
TRBD1	many	TRBJ1-1	TRBV7-3	ASSYDRGSTEAF
TRBD1	many	TRBJ2-5	TRBV11-2	ASSHRGLGQQETQY
-	many	TRBJ1-1	TRBV11-2	ASSLDWTDMNTEAF
-	many	TRBJ1-5	TRBV12-3/TRBV12-4	ASRAGGWYGGNQPQH
-	-	TRBJ2-2	TRBV9	ASSVQGLNTGELF
-	-	TRBJ1-2	TRBV24-1	ATSDGSTNYGYT
TRBD2	-	TRBJ2-5	TRBV11-2	ASSYRVAGGPETQY
TRBD1	few	TRBJ1-2	TRBV5-1	ASSLKTGQGAAFYGYT
TRBD1	-	TRBJ2-5	TRBV7-2	ASSLGRGYQETQY
-	few	TRBJ1-2	TRBV3-1	ASSQDLGGSYT
-	many	TRBJ1-2	TRBV6-5	ASSSQGLRDYT
-	few	TRBJ1-6	TRBV11-2	ASSYAYNSPLH
-	many	TRBJ1-1	TRBV6-1	ASSGYRAVNTEAF
-	many	TRBJ2-7	TRBV20-1	SAAGLPESHEQY
-	few	TRBJ2-7	TRBV28	ASSVAGYEQY
-	many	TRBJ2-7	TRBV11-3	ASSTGTGLGTYEQY
-	few	TRBJ2-5	TRBV5-1	ASSQSVGAQETQY
TRBD2	many	TRBJ2-5	TRBV14	ASSHPVVTSGVGETQY
-	few	TRBJ1-2	TRBV20-1	SAGGSNYGYT
-	-	TRBJ1-2	TRBV18	ASSPPTRGYGYT
-	-	TRBJ1-5	TRBV28	ASSLSLYDQH
-	few	TRBJ1-5	TRBV27	ASSPSGLRWPQH
-	many	TRBJ1-1	TRBV19	ASSFWNTEAF
TRBD1	few	TRBJ1-6	TRBV6-1	ASTQGQGWSPLH
TRBD2	-	TRBJ2-5	TRBV28	ASSYVTSSETQY
TRBD2	-	TRBJ2-5	TRBV28	ASTLRLAGQETKY
-	many	TRBJ1-1	TRBV9	ASSPRQAPMNTEAF
-	many	TRBJ2-2	TRBV7-2	ASSVGVGELF
TRBD1	many	TRBJ1-1	TRBV19	ASSMDRAANTEAF
-	-	TRBJ1-3	TRBV12-3/TRBV12-4	ASTLGFGNTIY
-	many	TRBJ1-1	TRBV5-1	ASSSEVSTEAF
-	few	TRBJ1-1	TRBV19	ASSEGALLNTEAF
TRBD2	-	TRBJ2-7	TRBV20-1	SARTWGQRGGSYEQY